The entry that follows covers one TCR beta chain sequence. Its antigen is undetermined. CDR3 length: 11 residues. From germline, CDR1 is SQVTM and CDR2 ANQGSEA. The source of the sample is a study of CXCR3-negative and CXCR3-positive naive CD8 T cells. Notes on the study in general: The study found comparably high diversity in both naive subsets and much lower diversity in memory CD8+ cells.

With more than 250,000 cells each, the CD8+ T cell subsets were individually sorted in triplicate. 5' RACE with UMI labels generated the TRB cDNA libraries. No DNA is given; TCRdb re-called the 5' RACE reads and lists each CDR3 protein once. Seen in this sample are 80,000 to 95,000 distinct CDR3 sequences; the ten most common clones hold roughly 1.5%. This clonotype was obtained from a human donor in good health. Some clones in this sample may be carry-over from other donors' samples. The chain joins TRBV29-1 to TRBJ2-3. The sample taken for sequencing was naive CXCR3- CD8+ T cells from blood. Documented subset: CD45RO-CCR7+CD27+CD95- naive CD8+ T cells lacking CXCR3 (TNR3-). This CDR3 is CSANDLDTQYF.